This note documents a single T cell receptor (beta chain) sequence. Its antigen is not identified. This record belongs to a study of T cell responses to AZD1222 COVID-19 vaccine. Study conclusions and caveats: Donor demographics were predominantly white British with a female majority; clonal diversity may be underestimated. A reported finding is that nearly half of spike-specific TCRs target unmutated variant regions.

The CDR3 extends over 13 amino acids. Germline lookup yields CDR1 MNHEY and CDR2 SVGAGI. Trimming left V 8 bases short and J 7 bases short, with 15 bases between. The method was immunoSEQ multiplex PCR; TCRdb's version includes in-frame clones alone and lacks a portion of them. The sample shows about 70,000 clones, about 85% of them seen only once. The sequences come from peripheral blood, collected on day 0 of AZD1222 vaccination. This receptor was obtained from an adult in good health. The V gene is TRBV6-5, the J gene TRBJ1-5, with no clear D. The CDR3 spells CASQEGIRQPQHF. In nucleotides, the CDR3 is TGTGCCAGCCAGGAAGGCATTCGACAGCCCCAGCATTTT.